Reported below is one TCR beta chain. The antigen remains unidentified. Sample treatment: oral pan-JAK inhibitor, 5-10 mg twice daily. This entry is derived from a study of CD8+ T cells in alopecia areata. Background on the study: Scoring treated patients' severity relied on the percentage of scalp area affected. Findings of the study overall: Unlike in mice, where it was clearer, TCR sharing across patients was less clear, possibly HLA-related. Among the 100 top clones, expanded CD8+ clones, like scalp clonality, were significantly decreased by tofacitinib. Affected lesional scalp, above all in alopecia totalis/universalis, was more clonal than normal scalp.

RNA was isolated and reverse transcribed to cDNA, the sequencing template. Produced via immunoSEQ multiplex PCR; TCRdb's table is partial and in-frame only. Among about 160,000 clones listed, about two thirds were seen once. The germline CDR1 and CDR2 sequences are SGHDT and YYEEEE. The V segment lost 4 bases and the J segment 1 base; nucleotides outside the gene matches: 2. The CDR3 is made up of 13 amino acids. Specimen: CD4+ T cells sorted from blood, collected at week 4, from a patient treated with tofacitinib. This clonotype was sampled from a human donor with alopecia areata. The genes are TRBV5-6 and TRBJ2-7; the match to TRBD1 covers 7 bases. The CDR3 here is CASSRQGSYEQYF. In DNA form, the CDR3 reads TGTGCCAGCAGCAGACAGGGTTCCTACGAGCAGTACTTC.